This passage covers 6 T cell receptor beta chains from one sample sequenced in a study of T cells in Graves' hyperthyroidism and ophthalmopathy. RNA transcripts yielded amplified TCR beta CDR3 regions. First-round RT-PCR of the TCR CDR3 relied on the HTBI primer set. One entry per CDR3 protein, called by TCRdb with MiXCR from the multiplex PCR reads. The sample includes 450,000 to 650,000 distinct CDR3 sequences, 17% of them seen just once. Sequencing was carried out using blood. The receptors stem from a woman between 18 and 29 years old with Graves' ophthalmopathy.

The CDR3 DNA follows: TGTGCCAGCAGCTTGGTCGGTAGCGGGAGAAATGAGCAGTTCTTC. Its translation is CASSLVGSGRNEQFF. The chain uses TRBV5-4 and TRBJ2-1; TRBD2 matches at 9 bases. After removal of 0 bases from V and 7 bases from J, the junction contained 5 bases not matched to a gene. The CDR3 has 15 amino acids. CDR1 is SGHNT and CDR2 is YYREEE in the germline V gene (reference sequence).

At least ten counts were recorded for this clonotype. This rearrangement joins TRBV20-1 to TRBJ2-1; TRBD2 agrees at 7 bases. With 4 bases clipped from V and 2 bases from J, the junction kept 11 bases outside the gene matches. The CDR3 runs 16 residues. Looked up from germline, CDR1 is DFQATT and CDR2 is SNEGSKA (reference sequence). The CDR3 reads CSATGTTDFPYNEQFF. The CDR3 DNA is TGCAGTGCTACCGGGACTACTGATTTCCCCTACAATGAGCAGTTCTTC.

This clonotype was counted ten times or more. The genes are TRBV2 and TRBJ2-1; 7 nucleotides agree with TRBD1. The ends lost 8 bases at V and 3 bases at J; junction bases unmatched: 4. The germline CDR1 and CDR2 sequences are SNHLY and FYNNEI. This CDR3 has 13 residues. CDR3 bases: TGTGCCAGCGGGACAGCAAACTACAATGAGCAGTTCTTC. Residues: CASGTANYNEQFF.

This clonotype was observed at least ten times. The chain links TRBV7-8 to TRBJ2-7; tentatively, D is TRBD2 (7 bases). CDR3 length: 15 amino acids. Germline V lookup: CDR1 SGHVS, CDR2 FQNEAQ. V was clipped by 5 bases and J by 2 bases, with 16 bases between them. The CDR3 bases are TGTGCCAGCAGCGCTAGCGGAGGGGGTCCCTACGAGCAGTACTTC. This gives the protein CASSASGGGPYEQYF.

CDR3 sequence reads: CASSPSGRSNEKLFF. The CDR3 region has the DNA TGTGCCAGCAGCCCGTCGGGACGGAGTAATGAAAAACTGTTTTTT. This chain uses TRBV9 with TRBJ1-4; possibly TRBD1 for D (5 bases). CDR1 and CDR2 (germline): SGDLS, YYNGEE. The CDR3 extends over 15 amino acids. V gave up 4 bases and J gave up 4 bases, with 14 bases separating them.

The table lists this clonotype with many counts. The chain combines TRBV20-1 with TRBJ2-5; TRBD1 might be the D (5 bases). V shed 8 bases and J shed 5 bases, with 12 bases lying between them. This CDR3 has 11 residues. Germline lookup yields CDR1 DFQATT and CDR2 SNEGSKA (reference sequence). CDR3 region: CSPGFGETQYF. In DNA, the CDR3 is TGCAGTCCAGGGTTTGGGGAGACCCAGTACTTC.